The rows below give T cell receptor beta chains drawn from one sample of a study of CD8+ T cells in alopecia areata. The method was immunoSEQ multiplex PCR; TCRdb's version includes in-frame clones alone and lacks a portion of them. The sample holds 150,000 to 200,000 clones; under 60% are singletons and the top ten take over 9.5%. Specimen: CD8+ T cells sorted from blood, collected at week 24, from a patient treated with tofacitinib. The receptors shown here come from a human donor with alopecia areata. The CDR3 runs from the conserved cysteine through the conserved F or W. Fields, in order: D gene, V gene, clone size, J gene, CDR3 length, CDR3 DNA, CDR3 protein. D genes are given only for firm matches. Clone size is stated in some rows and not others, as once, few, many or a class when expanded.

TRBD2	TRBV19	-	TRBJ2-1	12	TGTGCCAGTAGTGAGCGGGGGAATGAGCAGTTCTTC	CASSERGNEQFF
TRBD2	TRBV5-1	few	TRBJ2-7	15	TGCGCCAGCGCCCAGGGACTAGCGCTATCCTACGAGCAGTACTTC	CASAQGLALSYEQYF
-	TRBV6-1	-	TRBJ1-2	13	TGTGCCAGCAGTGAAGCGCGCAGGGCTGGCTACACCTTC	CASSEARRAGYTF
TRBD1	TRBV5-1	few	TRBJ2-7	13	TGCGCCAGCAGCCAGGACAGGGCGTACGAGCAGTACTTC	CASSQDRAYEQYF
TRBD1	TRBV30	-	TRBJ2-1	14	TGTGCCTGGACCACCGGGACAGGACGGGGTGAGCAGTTCTTC	CAWTTGTGRGEQFF
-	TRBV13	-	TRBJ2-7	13	TGTGCCAGCAGCTTAGAAGGAAACTACGAGCAGTACTTC	CASSLEGNYEQYF
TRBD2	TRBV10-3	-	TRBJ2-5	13	TGTGCCATCGGGATGGGGGGGAGTGAGACCCAGTACTTC	CAIGMGGSETQYF
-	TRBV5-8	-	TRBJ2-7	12	TGTGCCAGCACCCCCGGGGACTACGAGCAGTACTTC	CASTPGDYEQYF
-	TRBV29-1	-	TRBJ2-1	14	TGCAGCGTTGAACGGGCGTCAGGAGGTGGAGAGCAGTTCTTC	CSVERASGGGEQFF
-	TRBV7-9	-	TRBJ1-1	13	TGTGCCAGCAGCCCAGGGTTCGGCACTGAAGCTTTCTTT	CASSPGFGTEAFF
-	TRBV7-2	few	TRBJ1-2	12	TGTGCCAGCAGCTTAGCCGTTTACGGCTACACCTTC	CASSLAVYGYTF
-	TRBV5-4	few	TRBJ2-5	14	TGTGCCAGCAGCTTGGACAGGCATCAAGAGACCCAGTACTTC	CASSLDRHQETQYF
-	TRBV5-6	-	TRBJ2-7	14	TGTGCCAGCAGCTTGGGGACGGATACCTACGAGCAGTACTTC	CASSLGTDTYEQYF
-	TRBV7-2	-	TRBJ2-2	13	TGTGCCAGCAGCTTAGCAGGGTCCGGGGAGCTGTTTTTT	CASSLAGSGELFF
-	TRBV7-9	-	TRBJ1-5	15	TGTGCCAGCAGCTTCGGCGTACAGGGCAATCAGCCCCAGCATTTT	CASSFGVQGNQPQHF
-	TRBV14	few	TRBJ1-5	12	TGTGCCAGCAGCCAAGCGGGCCAGCCCCAGCATTTT	CASSQAGQPQHF
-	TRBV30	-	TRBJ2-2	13	TGTGCCTGGAGTAAAGGTCCCGCCGGGGAGCTGTTTTTT	CAWSKGPAGELFF
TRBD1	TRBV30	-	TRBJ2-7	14	TGTGCCTGGAGCGCGGGACAGGGGGCCTACGAGCAGTACTTC	CAWSAGQGAYEQYF
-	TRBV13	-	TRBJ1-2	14	TGTGCCAGCAGCTTAGGCGGGCGAAACTATGGCTACACCTTC	CASSLGGRNYGYTF
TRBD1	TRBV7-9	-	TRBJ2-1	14	TGTGCCAGCAGCTTCGGGACAGGGGCCGATGAGCAGTTCTTC	CASSFGTGADEQFF
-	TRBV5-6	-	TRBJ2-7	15	TGTGCCAGCAGCTTGGGTTTGGGGAGCTCCTACGAGCAGTACTTC	CASSLGLGSSYEQYF
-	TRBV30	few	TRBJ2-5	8	TGTGCTGCCGGGGCCCAGTACTTC	CAAGAQYF
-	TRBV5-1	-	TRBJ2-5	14	TGCGCCAGCAGCTTGGAGAGGTTTCTGGAGACCCAGTACTTC	CASSLERFLETQYF
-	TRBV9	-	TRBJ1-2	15	TGTGCCAGCAGCGTAGGTCAGGGGAAGTACTATGGCTACACCTTC	CASSVGQGKYYGYTF
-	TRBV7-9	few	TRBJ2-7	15	TGTGCCAGCAGCTTCCCGCTGTCCCCTACCTACGAGCAGTACTTC	CASSFPLSPTYEQYF
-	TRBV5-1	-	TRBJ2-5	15	TGCGCCAGCAGCTTGGCTCAGGGGTGGCAAGAGACCCAGTACTTC	CASSLAQGWQETQYF
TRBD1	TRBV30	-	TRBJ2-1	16	TGTGCCTGGAGTCCCGGGACAGGGTTTTCCTACAATGAGCAGTTCTTC	CAWSPGTGFSYNEQFF
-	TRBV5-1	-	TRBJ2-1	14	TGCGCCAGCAGCTTGGAGCGGGTCTACAATGAGCAGTTCTTC	CASSLERVYNEQFF